A single sample is the source of the 21 T cell receptor beta chains below, sequenced in a study of T cell responses to AZD1222 COVID-19 vaccine. Only in-frame clones appear in the TCRdb table, and some are missing; sequencing was by immunoSEQ multiplex PCR. The sample shows 90,000 to 150,000 clones, about nine tenths of them seen only once. The source material was peripheral blood, sampled on day 0 of AZD1222 vaccination. The receptors come from an adult in good health.

The V call is TRBV25-1, the J call TRBJ2-1; TRBD2 matches at 11 bases. CDR3 length: 15 amino acids. Germline-derived CDR1 and CDR2 are MGHDK and SYGVNS. The V and J ends lost 4 bases and 8 bases, in that order; junction bases with no gene match: 7. CDR3 bases: TGTGCCAGCAGTGGAACTAGCGGGGGAGGAGATGAGCAGTTCTTC. Translating it yields CASSGTSGGGDEQFF.

J is TRBJ2-7 and V is TRBV4-1; 13 positions agree with TRBD2. Trimming cost V 4 bases and J 1 base; bases outside gene matches: 4. Germline V lookup: CDR1 MGHRA, CDR2 YSYEKL. This CDR3 comprises 16 residues. The CDR3 loop reads CASSRRTSGSSYEQYF. The CDR3 region has the DNA TGCGCCAGCAGCCGGCGGACTAGCGGGAGTTCCTACGAGCAGTACTTC.

The chain joins TRBV28 to TRBJ1-5; TRBD1 matches 9 bases. The CDR3 is made up of 15 amino acids. The germline V gene encodes CDR1 MDHEN and CDR2 SYDVKM. Trimming removed 6 bases from V and 2 bases from J; junction bases left unmatched: 5. CDR3 sequence (DNA): TGTGCCAGCAGGGACAGGGGTCGAGGCAATCAGCCCCAGCATTTT. This codes for CASRDRGRGNQPQHF.

The rearrangement uses TRBV3-1 (or the pseudogene TRBV3-2) and TRBJ2-2, with D unresolved. This CDR3 is 14 amino acids long. The V end lost 7 bases, the J end lost 4 bases, and 13 bases lay between the germline ends. CDR1 and CDR2 from the germline V gene are LGHDT and YNNKEL (reference sequence). CDR3 DNA sequence: TGTGCCAGCACCCCTCCAGTCGGCACCGGGGAGCTGTTTTTT. The encoded protein is CASTPPVGTGELFF.

This chain connects TRBV19 to TRBJ1-2, with D uncertain. This CDR3 is built from 12 residues. Germline values: CDR1 LNHDA, CDR2 SQIVND (reference sequence). The germline V and J ends were trimmed by 6 bases and 6 bases, with 11 bases remaining between them. This CDR3 reads CASREQRDGYTF. CDR3 DNA: TGTGCCAGTAGGGAGCAGCGAGATGGCTACACCTTC.

J is TRBJ2-1 and V is TRBV5-1; maybe TRBD1 (5 bases). There are 12 residues in the CDR3. The germline V and J ends were trimmed by 9 bases and 5 bases, with 12 bases remaining between them. Germline CDR1 reads SGHRS; CDR2 reads YFSETQ. CDR3 amino acids: CATRDMNNEQFF. Written as DNA, the CDR3 is TGCGCCACCAGGGATATGAACAATGAGCAGTTCTTC.

The chain is built from TRBV28 and TRBJ2-3, with D tentatively TRBD1 (6 bases). Germline V lookup: CDR1 MDHEN, CDR2 SYDVKM. The length of the CDR3 is 15 residues. V lost 2 bases to trimming and J lost 2 bases, with 11 bases between them. CDR3 coding DNA: TGTGCCAGCAGTTTACCAGGGGCTTCCACAGATACGCAGTATTTT. This gives the protein CASSLPGASTDTQYF.

The V call is TRBV7-3, the J call TRBJ1-1; no clear D gene. Germline CDR1 and CDR2: SGHTA and FQGTGA. The ends were cut back, 6 bases at V and 3 bases at J, with 11 bases in the middle. The CDR3 consists of 13 residues. The CDR3 is CASSQKGDTEAFF. The CDR3 bases are TGTGCCAGCAGTCAAAAGGGAGACACTGAAGCTTTCTTT.

The chain uses TRBV30 and TRBJ2-1, with 7 bases fitting TRBD1. V gave up 3 bases and J gave up 7 bases; unmatched junction bases: 9. Germline V gene lookup returns CDR1 GTSNPN and CDR2 SVGIG (reference sequence). This CDR3 has 14 residues. CDR3 sequence: CAWSPGQAANEQFF. The CDR3 nucleotides read TGTGCCTGGAGCCCTGGACAGGCTGCGAATGAGCAGTTCTTC.

The chain recombines TRBV28 with TRBJ1-6, with D possibly being TRBD1 (5 bases). CDR3 length equals 14 residues. Trimming shortened V by 6 bases and J by 12 bases, and 18 bases separated the two germline ends. Germline V gene sequence: CDR1 MDHEN, CDR2 SYDVKM. CDR3 region: CASSSPGLREPLHF. CDR3 coding DNA: TGTGCCAGCAGCTCCCCGGGGCTCCGGGAACCCCTCCACTTT.

This clone appeared a few times. The chain uses TRBV5-8 and TRBJ1-1; D is perhaps TRBD1 (6 bases). Trimming took off 4 bases at V and 9 bases at J, with 13 bases between the two ends. The CDR3 has 12 residues. Germline V gene lookup returns CDR1 SGHTS and CDR2 YDEGEE. The CDR3 loop is CASSVSGEKAFF. The CDR3 DNA is TGTGCCAGCAGCGTATCAGGGGAGAAAGCTTTCTTT.

V gene TRBV5-1 combines with J gene TRBJ2-7; 11 positions agree with TRBD2. V gave up 4 bases and J gave up 3 bases; unmatched junction bases: 9. Germline lookup yields CDR1 SGHRS and CDR2 YFSETQ. CDR3 size: 16 residues. CDR3 nucleotide sequence: TGCGCCAGCAGCCAATCTACTAGCGGGGGTTTCTACGAGCAGTACTTC. It encodes CASSQSTSGGFYEQYF.

The chain is built from TRBV19 and TRBJ2-1; TRBD2 aligns across 7 bases. J was trimmed by 2 bases and V by 6 bases; bases with no gene match: 7. Looked up from germline, CDR1 is LNHDA and CDR2 is SQIVND (reference sequence). The CDR3 sequence is 15 residues long. CDR3 protein: CASSPASGPYNEQFF. The CDR3 DNA reads TGTGCCAGTAGCCCGGCTAGCGGCCCCTACAATGAGCAGTTCTTC.

The CDR3 sequence: CASSRIGAPGEQYF. CDR3 DNA sequence: TGCGCCAGCAGCCGCATTGGGGCTCCGGGCGAGCAGTACTTC. The V and J genes are TRBV5-1 and TRBJ2-7, with D possibly matching TRBD1 (5 bases). The CDR3 runs to 14 residues. Germline CDR1 reads SGHRS; CDR2 reads YFSETQ. V gave up 4 bases and J gave up 6 bases, with 17 bases separating them. Supplemented by reference TRBV5-1 and TRBJ2-7, the full variable domain reads KAGVTQTPRYLIKTRGQQVTLSCSPISGHRSVSWYQQTPGQGLQFLFEYFSETQRNKGNFPGRFSGRQFSNSRSEMNVSTLELGDSALYLCASSRIGAPGEQYFGPGTRLTVT.

This clone was detected only once. This CDR3 is CASSIGGDRRNTEAFF. CDR3 coding DNA: TGTGCCAGTAGTATAGGGGGGGACAGGAGGAACACTGAAGCTTTCTTT. This chain joins TRBV19 and TRBJ1-1, with 8 bases matching TRBD1. The V segment lost 1 base and the J segment 1 base; nucleotides outside the gene matches: 5. The CDR3 has 16 residues. CDR1 and CDR2 from the germline V gene are LNHDA and SQIVND (reference sequence).

The J gene is TRBJ2-5, the V gene TRBV6-5, with D possibly matching TRBD1 (6 bases). The CDR3 length is 14 residues. The germline V and J ends were trimmed by 6 bases and 2 bases, with 13 bases remaining between them. The germline V gene has CDR1 MNHEY and CDR2 SVGAGI. The CDR3 bases are TGTGCCAGCAGGCGATCAGGGGATCAAGAGACCCAGTACTTC. Its protein is CASRRSGDQETQYF.

The chain carries TRBV9 and TRBJ1-3; 10 nucleotides line up with TRBD1. The V segment lost 0 bases and the J segment 4 bases; nucleotides outside the gene matches: 1. This CDR3 comprises 15 residues. Germline V gene data show CDR1 as SGDLS and CDR2 as YYNGEE. CDR3 protein: CASSVEDRGGNTIYF. CDR3 bases: TGTGCCAGCAGCGTAGAGGACAGGGGGGGAAACACCATATATTTT. Based on the CDR3 plus reference TRBV9 and TRBJ1-3, the full variable domain is DSGVTQTPKHLITATGQRVTLRCSPRSGDLSVYWYQQSLDQGLQFLIQYYNGEERAKGNILERFSAQQFPDLHSELNLSSLELGDSALYFCASSVEDRGGNTIYFGEGSWLTVV.

The chain carries TRBV19 and TRBJ2-3; a weak D match, TRBD2 (5 bases). Germline V lookup: CDR1 LNHDA, CDR2 SQIVND (reference sequence). The CDR3 extends over 14 amino acids. V lost 5 bases, J lost 6 bases, and 15 bases lay in between. CDR3 protein: CASSYAGPGDTQYF. As DNA, the CDR3 is TGTGCCAGTAGTTATGCGGGCCCCGGGGATACGCAGTATTTT.

The chain recombines TRBV10-1 with TRBJ2-3; weak D call: TRBD2 (5 bases). V was cut by 6 bases and J by 0 bases, with 10 bases left in between. The CDR3 has 14 residues. Germline V gene lookup returns CDR1 WNHNN and CDR2 SYGVQD (reference sequence). CDR3 region: CASSGGGSTDTQYF. CDR3 DNA sequence: TGCGCCAGCAGCGGCGGCGGGAGCACAGATACGCAGTATTTT.

This chain joins TRBV5-6 and TRBJ1-5; D call uncertain. V was pared by 4 bases and J by 4 bases, with 9 bases between. Germline CDR1 SGHDT, CDR2 YYEEEE. The length of the CDR3 is 13 residues. The CDR3 DNA reads as TGTGCCAGCAGCCCGACACCGAATCAGCCCCAGCATTTT. It codes for CASSPTPNQPQHF.

J is TRBJ1-2 and V is TRBV7-2; D call uncertain. The CDR3 covers 14 residues. Germline assignment: CDR1 SGHTA and CDR2 FQGNSA. The V end lost 1 base, the J end lost 5 bases, and 11 bases lay between the germline ends. CDR3 region: CASSLGALGYGYTF. The DNA for the CDR3 is TGTGCCAGCAGCTTAGGAGCGTTGGGTTATGGCTACACCTTC.